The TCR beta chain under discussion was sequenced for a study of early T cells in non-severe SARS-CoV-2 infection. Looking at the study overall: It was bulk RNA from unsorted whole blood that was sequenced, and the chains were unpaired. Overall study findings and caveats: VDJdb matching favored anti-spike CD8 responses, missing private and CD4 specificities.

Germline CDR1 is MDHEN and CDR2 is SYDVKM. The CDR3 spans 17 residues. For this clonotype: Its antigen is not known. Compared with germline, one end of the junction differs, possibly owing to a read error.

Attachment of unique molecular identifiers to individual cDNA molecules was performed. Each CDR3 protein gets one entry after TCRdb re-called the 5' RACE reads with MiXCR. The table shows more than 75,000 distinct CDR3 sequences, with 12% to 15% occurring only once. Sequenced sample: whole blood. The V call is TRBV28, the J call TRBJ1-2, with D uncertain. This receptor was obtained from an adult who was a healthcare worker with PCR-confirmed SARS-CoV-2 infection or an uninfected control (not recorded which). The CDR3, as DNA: TGTGCCAGCAGTTCTAGGGCAGGTTTAAATGCCTTCTATGACTACACCTTC. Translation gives CASSSRAGLNAFYDYTF.